Listed below are T cell receptor beta chains from one sample, sequenced in a study of shared clonotypes between healthy human individuals. Using immunoSEQ multiplex PCR, the repertoire was profiled, and TCRdb retains in-frame clones only, with some absent. The sample includes about 1 million clones, about 80% seen only once; the top ten take roughly 1.4%. Sample: memory CD4+ T cells sorted from blood. The receptors come from a man younger than 35 in good health. Each CDR3 is given with its conserved first and last residue. D genes are given only for firm matches. Not every row has a clone size; where given, it reads once, few, many or a size class.

TRBJ1-2,TRBV4-1,-,TRBD1,CASSQDTQGAVGYTF,TGCGCCAGCAGCCAAGACACACAGGGGGCAGTTGGCTACACCTTC
TRBJ2-3,TRBV4-1,-,TRBD2,CASSLASGGRTDTQYF,TGCGCCAGCAGCCTCGCTAGCGGGGGGCGCACAGATACGCAGTATTTT
TRBJ2-6,TRBV5-1,-,-,CASSSSGSGANVLTF,TGCGCCAGCAGCTCCTCCGGCTCTGGGGCCAACGTCCTGACTTTC
TRBJ1-1,TRBV4-3,-,-,CASSQDSLGLGALF,TGCGCCAGCAGCCAAGACTCGTTGGGCCTGGGGGCTCTCTTT
TRBJ1-1,TRBV10-3,-,-,CAISGTAAEAFF,TGTGCCATCAGTGGGACAGCTGCAGAAGCTTTCTTT
TRBJ2-2,TRBV27,-,TRBD2,CASSFRLAGGLERFAGELFF,TGTGCCAGCAGTTTTCGCCTAGCGGGGGGGCTGGAGCGTTTTGCCGGGGAGCTGTTTTTT
TRBJ2-5,TRBV30,-,-,CAWSPIGRAETQYF,TGTGCCTGGAGTCCAATTGGACGAGCGGAGACCCAGTACTTC
TRBJ2-1,TRBV30,-,-,CAWSANSYNEQFF,TGTGCCTGGAGTGCGAATTCTTACAATGAGCAGTTCTTC
TRBJ2-6,TRBV5-4,-,-,CASSLWLSSGANVLTF,TGTGCCAGCAGCTTGTGGTTGAGCTCTGGGGCCAACGTCCTGACTTTC
TRBJ2-1,TRBV9,-,-,CASSVDQARSYNEQFF,TGTGCCAGCAGCGTAGACCAGGCGAGGTCCTACAATGAGCAGTTCTTC
TRBJ2-7,TRBV10-1,few,-,CASEDGNSYEQYF,TGCGCCAGCGAGGACGGGAATTCCTACGAGCAGTACTTC
TRBJ2-7,TRBV30,-,TRBD2,CAWSFAGARYEQYF,TGTGCCTGGAGTTTCGCGGGAGCTCGCTACGAGCAGTACTTC
TRBJ2-3,TRBV2,-,TRBD2,CASISPLAGVRDTQYF,TGTGCCAGCATAAGTCCGCTAGCGGGAGTTCGGGATACGCAGTATTTT
TRBJ1-2,TRBV4-2,-,TRBD1,CASSRSQGGDYGYTF,TGTGCCAGCAGCCGATCCCAGGGGGGGGACTATGGCTACACCTTC
TRBJ2-3,TRBV27,few,TRBD2,CASSFGGGRTDTQYF,TGTGCCAGCAGTTTCGGGGGGGGGCGGACAGATACGCAGTATTTT
TRBJ2-2,TRBV19,-,TRBD1,CASGRDRGTNTGELFF,TGTGCCAGTGGCCGGGACAGGGGAACGAACACCGGGGAGCTGTTTTTT
TRBJ1-1,TRBV5-1,-,TRBD1,CASSLQGAAEAFF,TGCGCCAGCAGCCTACAGGGGGCCGCGGAAGCTTTCTTT
TRBJ2-7,TRBV30,once,TRBD1,CAWNRGSHEQYF,TGTGCCTGGAACAGGGGGAGCCACGAGCAGTACTTC
TRBJ2-2,TRBV10-1,-,-,CASSESKGGTGELFF,TGCGCCAGCAGTGAGTCTAAGGGAGGCACCGGGGAGCTGTTTTTT
TRBJ1-1,TRBV6-1,-,-,CASSTRDSQRGAFF,TGTGCCAGCAGTACCCGGGACTCACAGAGGGGAGCTTTCTTT
TRBJ2-3,TRBV6-6,few,-,CASSSSLVDTQYF,TGTGCCAGCAGTTCGTCACTAGTGGATACGCAGTATTTT
TRBJ1-5,TRBV18,-,-,CASSPQQGNQPQHF,TGTGCCAGCTCACCACAGCAGGGAAATCAGCCCCAGCATTTT
TRBJ2-2,TRBV6-6,-,-,CASSSSGTGELFF,TGTGCCAGCAGTTCCTCGGGGACCGGGGAGCTGTTTTTT
TRBJ2-2,TRBV5-1,-,-,CASSSGPNTGELFF,TGCGCCAGCAGCTCAGGGCCCAACACCGGGGAGCTGTTTTTT
TRBJ1-5,TRBV30,few,TRBD1,CAWSARQGASNQPQHF,TGTGCCTGGAGTGCAAGACAGGGGGCTAGCAATCAGCCCCAGCATTTT
TRBJ2-7,TRBV7-2,-,-,CASSLDRDGFYEQYF,TGTGCCAGCAGCTTAGACAGGGATGGGTTCTACGAGCAGTACTTC
TRBJ2-3,TRBV7-9,-,-,CASSMADTQYF,TGTGCCAGCAGCATGGCAGATACGCAGTATTTT
TRBJ2-1,TRBV30,-,TRBD2,CAWTLGLEREGQSEQFF,TGTGCCTGGACCTTGGGCCTGGAGCGGGAGGGCCAATCAGAGCAGTTCTTC
TRBJ1-6,TRBV6-5,-,-,CASSRTGNNSPLHF,TGTGCCAGCAGCCGGACGGGGAATAATTCACCCCTCCACTTT
TRBJ1-5,TRBV2,few,-,CASRWTENSNQPQHF,TGTGCCAGCAGATGGACAGAGAATAGCAATCAGCCCCAGCATTTT
TRBJ1-6,TRBV5-1,-,TRBD1,CASSFSTGDSPLHF,TGCGCCAGCAGCTTTTCGACAGGGGACTCACCCCTCCACTTT
TRBJ2-2,TRBV30,-,-,CAWSRLGGGELFF,TGTGCCTGGAGTAGATTGGGTGGGGGGGAGCTGTTTTTT
TRBJ2-7,TRBV7-6,-,TRBD2,CASSQHSGRDPYEQYF,TGTGCCAGCAGCCAACATAGCGGGAGAGACCCCTACGAGCAGTACTTC
TRBJ1-5,TRBV11-2,few,-,CASSLEGQYNQPQHF,TGTGCCAGCAGCTTAGAGGGCCAGTACAATCAGCCCCAGCATTTT
TRBJ1-4,TRBV11-2,-,-,CASSFAGGGEKLFF,TGTGCCAGCAGCTTTGCGGGGGGAGGGGAAAAACTGTTTTTT
TRBJ2-5,TRBV5-4,-,-,CASSFGQTQETQYF,TGTGCCAGCAGCTTCGGACAGACCCAAGAGACCCAGTACTTC
TRBJ1-1,TRBV18,-,-,CASSPPGQLIEAFF,TGTGCCAGCTCACCCCCCGGACAGCTTATTGAAGCTTTCTTT
TRBJ2-5,TRBV4-1,few,-,CASSQDDSGQETQYF,TGCGCCAGCAGCCAAGATGATTCAGGTCAAGAGACCCAGTACTTC
TRBJ1-1,TRBV19,-,-,CASSKTGNTEAFF,TGTGCCAGTAGCAAGACGGGGAACACTGAAGCTTTCTTT
TRBJ1-5,TRBV27,few,TRBD1,CASRLTGGQPQHF,TGTGCCAGCAGGCTCACAGGGGGACAGCCCCAGCATTTT
TRBJ1-5,TRBV2,-,-,CASRESHSNQPQHF,TGTGCCAGCCGGGAGAGCCATAGCAATCAGCCCCAGCATTTT